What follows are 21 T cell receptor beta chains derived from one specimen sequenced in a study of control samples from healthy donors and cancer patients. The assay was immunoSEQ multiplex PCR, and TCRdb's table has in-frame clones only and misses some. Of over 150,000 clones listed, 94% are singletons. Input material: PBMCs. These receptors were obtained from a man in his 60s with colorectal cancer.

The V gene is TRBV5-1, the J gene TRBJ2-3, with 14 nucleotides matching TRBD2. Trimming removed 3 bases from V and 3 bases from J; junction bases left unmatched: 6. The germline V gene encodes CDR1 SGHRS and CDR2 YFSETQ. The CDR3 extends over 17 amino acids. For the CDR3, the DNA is TGCGCCAGCAGCTCCGGACTAGCGGGGGGAGGGACAGATACGCAGTATTTT. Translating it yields CASSSGLAGGGTDTQYF.

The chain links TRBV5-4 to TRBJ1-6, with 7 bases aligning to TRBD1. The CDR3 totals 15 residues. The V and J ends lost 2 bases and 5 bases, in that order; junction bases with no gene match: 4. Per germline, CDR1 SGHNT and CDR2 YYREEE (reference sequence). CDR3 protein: CASSFGDRDNSPLHF. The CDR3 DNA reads TGTGCCAGCAGCTTCGGCGACAGGGATAATTCACCCCTCCACTTT.

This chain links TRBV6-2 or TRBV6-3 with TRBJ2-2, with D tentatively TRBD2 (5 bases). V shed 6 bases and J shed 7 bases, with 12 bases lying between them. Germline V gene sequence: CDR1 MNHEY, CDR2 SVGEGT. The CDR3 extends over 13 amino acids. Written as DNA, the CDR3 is TGTGCCAGCAGCCCCCGGGGTCACGGGGAGCTGTTTTTT. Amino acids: CASSPRGHGELFF.

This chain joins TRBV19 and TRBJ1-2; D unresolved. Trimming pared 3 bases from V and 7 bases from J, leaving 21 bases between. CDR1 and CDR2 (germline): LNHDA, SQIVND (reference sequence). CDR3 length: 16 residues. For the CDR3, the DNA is TGTGCCAGTAGTATGGAACAGCCTAGGTTTTCGGGTGGCTACACCTTC. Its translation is CASSMEQPRFSGGYTF. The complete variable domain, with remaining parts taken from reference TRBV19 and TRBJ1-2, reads DGGITQSPKYLFRKEGQNVTLSCEQNLNHDAMYWYRQDPGQGLRLIYYSQIVNDFQKGDIAEGYSVSREKKESFPLTVTSAQKNPTAFYLCASSMEQPRFSGGYTFGSGTRLTVV.

The CDR3 sequence: CASSVGTSDHNEQFF. The CDR3 DNA is TGTGCCAGCAGCGTAGGGACTAGCGACCACAATGAGCAGTTCTTC. This rearrangement joins TRBV9 to TRBJ2-1; 9 nucleotides agree with TRBD2. J was trimmed by 5 bases and V by 0 bases; bases with no gene match: 3. The germline gives CDR1 SGDLS, CDR2 YYNGEE. CDR3 length equals 15 residues. The entire variable domain, with the rest obtained from reference TRBV9 and TRBJ2-1, is as follows: DSGVTQTPKHLITATGQRVTLRCSPRSGDLSVYWYQQSLDQGLQFLIQYYNGEERAKGNILERFSAQQFPDLHSELNLSSLELGDSALYFCASSVGTSDHNEQFFGPGTRLTVL.

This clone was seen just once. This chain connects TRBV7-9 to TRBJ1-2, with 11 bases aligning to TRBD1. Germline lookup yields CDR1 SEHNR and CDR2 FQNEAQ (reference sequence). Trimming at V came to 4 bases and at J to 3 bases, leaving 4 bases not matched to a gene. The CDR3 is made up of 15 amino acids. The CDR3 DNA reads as TGTGCCAGCAGCTCAAGGACAGGGGGCGACTATGGCTACACCTTC. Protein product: CASSSRTGGDYGYTF.

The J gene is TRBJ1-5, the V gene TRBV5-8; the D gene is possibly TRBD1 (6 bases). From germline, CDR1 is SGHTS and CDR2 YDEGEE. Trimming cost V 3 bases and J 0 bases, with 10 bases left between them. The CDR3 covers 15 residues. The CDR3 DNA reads TGTGCCAGCAGCTCGGGACAAATTAGCAATCAGCCCCAGCATTTT. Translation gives CASSSGQISNQPQHF. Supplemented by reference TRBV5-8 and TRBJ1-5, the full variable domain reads EAGVTQSPTHLIKTRGQQATLRCSPISGHTSVYWYQQALGLGLQFLLWYDEGEERNRGNFPPRFSGRQFPNYSSELNVNALELEDSALYLCASSSGQISNQPQHFGDGTRLSIL.

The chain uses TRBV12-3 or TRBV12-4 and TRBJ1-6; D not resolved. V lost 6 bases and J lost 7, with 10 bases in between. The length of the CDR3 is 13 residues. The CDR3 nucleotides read TGTGCCAGCAGCCGGACGGACAATTCACCCCTCCACTTT. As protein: CASSRTDNSPLHF.

The CDR3 here is CASSVAGLAAYEQYF. The CDR3 DNA follows: TGTGCCAGCAGCGTAGCGGGACTAGCGGCCTACGAGCAGTACTTC. This chain links TRBV9 with TRBJ2-7; 11 bases fit TRBD2. This CDR3 is built from 15 residues. J gave up 2 bases and V 0 bases, and 1 base lay outside the gene matches. Germline CDR1 is SGDLS and CDR2 is YYNGEE.

CDR3: CASSLVAGRDSPLHF. CDR3 DNA: TGTGCCAGCAGCTTAGTAGCAGGGCGGGATTCACCCCTCCACTTT. The gene calls are TRBV7-2 and TRBJ1-6, with D tentatively TRBD1 (5 bases). Looked up from germline, CDR1 is SGHTA and CDR2 is FQGNSA. V lost 1 base, J lost 8 bases, and 12 bases lay in between. The CDR3 loop spans 15 amino acids.

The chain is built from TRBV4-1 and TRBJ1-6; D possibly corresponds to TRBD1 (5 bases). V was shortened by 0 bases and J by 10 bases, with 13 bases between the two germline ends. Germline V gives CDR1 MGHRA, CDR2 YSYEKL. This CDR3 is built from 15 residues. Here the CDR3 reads CASSQDSRGRSPLHF. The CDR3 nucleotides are TGCGCCAGCAGCCAAGATAGTAGGGGACGATCACCCCTCCACTTT.

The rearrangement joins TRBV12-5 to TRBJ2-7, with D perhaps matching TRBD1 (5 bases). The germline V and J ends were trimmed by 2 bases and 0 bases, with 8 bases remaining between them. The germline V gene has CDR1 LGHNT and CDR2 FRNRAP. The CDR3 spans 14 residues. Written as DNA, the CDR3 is TGTGCTAGTGGTTTGCCCGACAGCTCCTACGAGCAGTACTTC. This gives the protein CASGLPDSSYEQYF.

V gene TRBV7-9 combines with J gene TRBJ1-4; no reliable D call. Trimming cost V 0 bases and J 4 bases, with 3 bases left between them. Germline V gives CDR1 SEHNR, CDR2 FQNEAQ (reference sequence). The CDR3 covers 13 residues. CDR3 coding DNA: TGTGCCAGCAGCTTAGCCCTTAATGAAAAACTGTTTTTT. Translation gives CASSLALNEKLFF.

This chain's CDR3 is CASRLGTTSGYTF. CDR3 coding DNA: TGTGCCAGTAGGCTCGGGACCACGAGTGGCTACACCTTC. The rearrangement joins TRBV19 to TRBJ1-2, with D perhaps TRBD1 (5 bases). CDR3 size: 13 residues. Deletions cut 6 bases from V and 7 bases from J, with 15 bases between. Germline values: CDR1 LNHDA, CDR2 SQIVND (reference sequence).

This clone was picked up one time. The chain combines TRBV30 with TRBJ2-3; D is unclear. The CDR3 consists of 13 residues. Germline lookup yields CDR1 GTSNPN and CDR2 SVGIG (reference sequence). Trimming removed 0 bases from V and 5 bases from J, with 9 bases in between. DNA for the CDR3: TGTGCCTGGAGTGTACCCAACCTAGATACGCAGTATTTT. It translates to CAWSVPNLDTQYF.

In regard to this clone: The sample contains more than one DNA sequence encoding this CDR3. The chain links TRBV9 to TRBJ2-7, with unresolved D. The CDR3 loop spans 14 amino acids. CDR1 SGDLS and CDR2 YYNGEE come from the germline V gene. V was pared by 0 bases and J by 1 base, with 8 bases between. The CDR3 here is CASSVVGSSYEQYF. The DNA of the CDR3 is TGTGCCAGCAGCGTAGTTGGGTCTTCCTACGAGCAGTACTTC. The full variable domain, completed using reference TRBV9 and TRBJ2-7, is DSGVTQTPKHLITATGQRVTLRCSPRSGDLSVYWYQQSLDQGLQFLIQYYNGEERAKGNILERFSAQQFPDLHSELNLSSLELGDSALYFCASSVVGSSYEQYFGPGTRLTVT.

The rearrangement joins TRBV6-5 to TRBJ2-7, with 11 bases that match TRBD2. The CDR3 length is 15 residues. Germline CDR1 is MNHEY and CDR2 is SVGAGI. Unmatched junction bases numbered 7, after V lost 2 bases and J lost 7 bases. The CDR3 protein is CASSYLTSGGKEQYF. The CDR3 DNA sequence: TGTGCCAGCAGTTACCTCACTAGCGGGGGTAAAGAGCAGTACTTC.

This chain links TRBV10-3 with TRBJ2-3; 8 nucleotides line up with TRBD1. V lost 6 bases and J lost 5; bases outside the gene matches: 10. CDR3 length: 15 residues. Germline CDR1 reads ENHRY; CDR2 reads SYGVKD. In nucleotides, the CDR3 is TGTGCCATCAGCAACCCACAGGGGGGTGGAGATACGCAGTATTTT. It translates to CAISNPQGGGDTQYF.

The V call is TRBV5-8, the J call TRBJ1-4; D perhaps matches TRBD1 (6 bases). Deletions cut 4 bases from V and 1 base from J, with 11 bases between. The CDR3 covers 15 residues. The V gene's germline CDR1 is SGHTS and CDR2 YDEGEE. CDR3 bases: TGTGCCAGCAGCGGATGGACAGAAACTAATGAAAAACTGTTTTTT. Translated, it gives CASSGWTETNEKLFF.

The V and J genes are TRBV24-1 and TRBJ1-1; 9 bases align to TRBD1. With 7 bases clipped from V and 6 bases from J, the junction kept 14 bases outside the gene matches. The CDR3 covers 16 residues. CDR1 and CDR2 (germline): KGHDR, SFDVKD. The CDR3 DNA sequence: TGTGCCACCAGCGCTGGATCCGGGACAGGGAAGGCTGAAGCTTTCTTT. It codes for CATSAGSGTGKAEAFF.

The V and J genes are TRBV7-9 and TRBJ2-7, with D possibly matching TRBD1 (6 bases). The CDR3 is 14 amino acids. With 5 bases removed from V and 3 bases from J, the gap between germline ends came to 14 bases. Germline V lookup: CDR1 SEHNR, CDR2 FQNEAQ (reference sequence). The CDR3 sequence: CASSRGQSFYEQYF. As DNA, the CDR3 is TGTGCCAGCAGCCGCGGACAGTCCTTCTACGAGCAGTACTTC.